This T cell receptor (beta chain) was sequenced in a study of blood T cell repertoires in COVID-19. Libraries were prepared by immunoSEQ multiplex PCR; TCRdb keeps only in-frame clonotypes and omits some of them. The table records approximately 160,000 clones, approximately 73% of them present only once. The germline V and J ends were trimmed by 8 bases and 0 bases, with 16 bases remaining between them. Germline V gives CDR1 SGHTA, CDR2 FQGNSA. This CDR3 is built from 15 residues. The sample holds one count of this clone. The sequence was collected from a woman of 80 years or more with acute or convalescent COVID-19. Sequences were obtained from peripheral blood. This chain uses TRBV7-2 with TRBJ1-2; possible D gene TRBD1, 5 bases. The CDR3: CASGSGGRANYGYTF. The CDR3 nucleotides are TGTGCCAGCGGTTCCGGGGGGAGAGCTAACTATGGCTACACCTTC.